The rows below give T cell receptor beta chains drawn from one sample of a study of cytomegalovirus exposure and HLA in healthy donors. The table came from immunoSEQ multiplex PCR; TCRdb's copy has only in-frame clones and leaves some out. The repertoire consists of approximately 120,000 clones, with about 96% occurring once and the leading ten covering 1.7%. Sequenced: PBMCs. The receptors were gathered from a young man in good health and CMV-seronegative. Both conserved end residues are part of each CDR3. The D gene is left open where the match is weak.

v_call	j_call	d_call	cdr3_aa	cdr3_nt
TRBV4-3	TRBJ1-1	TRBD1	CASSQDPRTGQASGTEAFF	TGCGCCAGCAGCCAAGATCCTCGGACAGGTCAGGCGTCCGGGACTGAAGCTTTCTTT
TRBV19	TRBJ1-1	NA	CASSLGHPNTEAFF	TGTGCCAGTAGTCTTGGACACCCTAACACTGAAGCTTTCTTT
TRBV18	TRBJ2-7	NA	CASSPEGGGSSYEQYF	TGTGCCAGCTCACCGGAGGGAGGTGGGAGCTCCTACGAGCAGTACTTC
TRBV6-1	TRBJ2-1	TRBD1	CASSAPGGNEQFF	TGTGCCAGCAGTGCACCAGGGGGCAATGAGCAGTTCTTC
TRBV29-1	TRBJ2-2	NA	CSVRSGETGELFF	TGCAGCGTTCGGTCAGGGGAGACCGGGGAGCTGTTTTTT
TRBV6-6	TRBJ1-1	NA	CASGKNPSGEAFF	TGTGCCAGCGGAAAAAACCCCTCGGGGGAAGCTTTCTTT
TRBV5-6	TRBJ2-3	TRBD1	CASSLVGQGVYF	TGTGCCAGCAGCCTCGTCGGACAGGGAGTATATTTT
TRBV4-2	TRBJ2-6	NA	CASSPTRTGGANVLTF	TGTGCCAGCAGCCCCACCCGGACTGGTGGGGCCAACGTCCTGACTTTC
TRBV27	TRBJ2-1	NA	CASSWSGTPRNEQFF	TGTGCCAGCAGTTGGTCCGGGACTCCCCGCAATGAGCAGTTCTTC
TRBV7-3	TRBJ2-2	NA	CASSRQATGELFF	TGTGCCAGCAGCCGACAGGCCACCGGGGAGCTGTTTTTT
TRBV4-3	TRBJ2-1	NA	CASSQEGPQAPRMEQFF	TGCGCCAGCAGCCAAGAGGGGCCACAAGCCCCTCGGATGGAGCAGTTCTTC
TRBV4-3	TRBJ2-7	NA	CASSQGQNPLEQYF	TGCGCCAGCAGCCAGGGACAAAACCCTCTGGAGCAGTACTTC
TRBV6-5	TRBJ2-7	NA	CASSYFGFSYEQYF	TGTGCCAGCAGTTACTTCGGTTTCTCCTACGAGCAGTACTTC
TRBV27	TRBJ2-7	NA	CASSFGGDEQYF	TGTGCCAGCAGTTTTGGAGGAGACGAGCAGTACTTC
TRBV5-6	TRBJ1-2	NA	CASSLTDYGYTF	TGTGCCAGCAGCTTAACGGACTATGGCTACACCTTC